This TCR beta chain was identified in a study of shared clonotypes between healthy human individuals. Naive CD8 cells comprised CD45RO-negative, CCR7-positively selected cells, excluding terminally differentiated effector memory CD45RA+ cells. CDR1 is LNHDA, CDR2 SQIVND, per germline (reference sequence). CDR3 length: 10 amino acids. Trimming removed 7 bases at V and 4 bases at J, with 4 bases between. TCRdb's copy holds only in-frame clones and misses some; the assay was immunoSEQ multiplex PCR. Among roughly 570,000 clones, roughly 98% were seen once, and the ten largest hold around 0.3%. This clonotype was obtained from a man in his thirties or forties in good health. The sequencing sample was made of naive CD8+ T cells sorted from blood. This chain links TRBV19 with TRBJ1-1; D is uncertain. CDR3 DNA sequence: TGTGCCAGTATTAGCACTGAAGCTTTCTTT. Protein product: CASISTEAFF.